This is a list of T cell receptor beta chains from one sample in a study of shared clonotypes between healthy human individuals. The table came from immunoSEQ multiplex PCR; TCRdb's copy has only in-frame clones and leaves some out. This sample has roughly 2,000,000 clones, with roughly 94% found just once. Sequencing was carried out using naive CD8+ T cells sorted from blood. The source is a man in his late teens or twenties in good health. Both conserved end residues are part of each CDR3. The D gene is left open where the match is weak. Clone size appears in some rows only: once, few, many, or a class for an expanded clone.

size: NA
V: TRBV11-2
J: TRBJ2-7
D: TRBD2
DNA: TGTGCCAGCAGCACCAGACTAGCGGATGCTGACTACGAGCAGTACTTC
CDR3: CASSTRLADADYEQYF

size: NA
V: TRBV5-1
J: TRBJ2-7
D: NA
DNA: TGCGCCAGCAGCTTGGACAGCCACTACGAGCAGTACTTC
CDR3: CASSLDSHYEQYF

size: NA
V: TRBV5-6
J: TRBJ1-2
D: NA
DNA: TGTGCCAGCAGCGCCCAGGGTTTTAGCCCACGGGACGTCTATGGCTACACCTTC
CDR3: CASSAQGFSPRDVYGYTF

size: NA
V: TRBV4-1
J: TRBJ1-5
D: NA
DNA: TGCGCCAGCAGCCAAGAGGGCCCGGGGGGCGAGGATCAGCCCCAGCATTTT
CDR3: CASSQEGPGGEDQPQHF

size: NA
V: TRBV4-3
J: TRBJ2-3
D: NA
DNA: TGCGCCAGCAGCCAAGATACGACTCTCCATTTGGAGTATTTT
CDR3: CASSQDTTLHLEYF

size: NA
V: TRBV19
J: TRBJ1-1
D: NA
DNA: TGTGCCAGTAGTATTATCCAGAACACTGAAGCTTTCTTT
CDR3: CASSIIQNTEAFF

size: NA
V: TRBV11-2
J: TRBJ2-7
D: TRBD2
DNA: TGTGCCAGCAGCTTAGGCGACCTAGCGGGAGTCTTCTACGAGCAGTACTTC
CDR3: CASSLGDLAGVFYEQYF

size: NA
V: TRBV6-1
J: TRBJ2-7
D: TRBD1
DNA: TGTGCCAGCAGGGACAGGGGCCCCTACGAGCAGTACTTC
CDR3: CASRDRGPYEQYF

size: NA
V: TRBV9
J: TRBJ1-5
D: NA
DNA: TGTGCCAGCAGCGAGGGAGCTTATAGCAATCAGCCCCAGCATTTT
CDR3: CASSEGAYSNQPQHF

size: NA
V: TRBV11-2
J: TRBJ2-7
D: TRBD2
DNA: TGTGCCAGCAGCTTAAGGGCTAGCGGGAGGGGGTACGAGCAGTACTTC
CDR3: CASSLRASGRGYEQYF

size: NA
V: TRBV4-3
J: TRBJ2-7
D: TRBD2
DNA: TGCGCCAGCAGCCAAGGGGGCGGGAGTGGCTACGAGCAGTACTTC
CDR3: CASSQGGGSGYEQYF

size: NA
V: TRBV14
J: TRBJ2-7
D: NA
DNA: TGTGCCAGCAGCCCCGGCCCGGGGACCTACGAGCAGTACTTC
CDR3: CASSPGPGTYEQYF

size: NA
V: TRBV7-3
J: TRBJ1-5
D: TRBD1
DNA: TGTGCCAGCAGCTGGAGGGACAGGGTGGGAAGTCGTCCCCAGCATTTT
CDR3: CASSWRDRVGSRPQHF

size: NA
V: TRBV7-9
J: TRBJ2-7
D: NA
DNA: TGTGCCAGCAGCTTAGAAGGGGTCGAGCAGTACTTC
CDR3: CASSLEGVEQYF

size: NA
V: TRBV7-9
J: TRBJ1-1
D: NA
DNA: TGTGCCAGCAGCTTTGGACAAGCGGAAGCTTTCTTT
CDR3: CASSFGQAEAFF

size: NA
V: TRBV27
J: TRBJ2-2
D: NA
DNA: TGTGCCAGCAGTTTATTTAGTTCCCGGGGGAAGAACACCGGGGAGCTGTTTTTT
CDR3: CASSLFSSRGKNTGELFF

size: NA
V: TRBV6-5
J: TRBJ2-1
D: NA
DNA: NA
CDR3: CASSSSTSGRNNEQFF

size: NA
V: TRBV13
J: TRBJ2-2
D: TRBD1
DNA: TGTGCCAGCAGCCCCGATCGGACAGGGGGTAAGGAGCTGTTTTTT
CDR3: CASSPDRTGGKELFF

size: once
V: TRBV7-9
J: TRBJ2-3
D: TRBD1
DNA: TGTGCCAGCAGCTCAGGGGACAGGGAAGCAGATACGCAGTATTTT
CDR3: CASSSGDREADTQYF

size: NA
V: TRBV5-4
J: TRBJ2-2
D: TRBD1
DNA: TGTGCCAGTTCGCTGACAGGGGACACCGGGGAGCTGTTTTTT
CDR3: CASSLTGDTGELFF

size: NA
V: TRBV2
J: TRBJ2-1
D: TRBD2
DNA: TGTGCCAGCATTGTATCTGGACTAGCACACAATGAGCAGTTCTTC
CDR3: CASIVSGLAHNEQFF

size: NA
V: TRBV5-6
J: TRBJ2-3
D: TRBD1
DNA: TGTGCCAGCAGCTTGGTTGTGGGGACAGGGGGCACCTACACAGATACGCAGTATTTT
CDR3: CASSLVVGTGGTYTDTQYF

size: NA
V: TRBV10-3
J: TRBJ2-1
D: NA
DNA: TGTGCCATCAGTGGAGGTGACAGGTACAATGAGCAGTTCTTC
CDR3: CAISGGDRYNEQFF

size: NA
V: TRBV6-1
J: TRBJ2-7
D: NA
DNA: TGTGCCAGCCGGACCGAGGGGGACGAGCAGTACTTC
CDR3: CASRTEGDEQYF

size: NA
V: TRBV6-1
J: TRBJ2-3
D: NA
DNA: TGTGCCAGCAGTGGGACAGCCTACTTCATAGCAGATACGCAGTATTTT
CDR3: CASSGTAYFIADTQYF

size: NA
V: TRBV4-1
J: TRBJ1-1
D: NA
DNA: TGCGCCAGCAGCCAAGCCCACACTGAAGCTTTCTTT
CDR3: CASSQAHTEAFF

size: NA
V: TRBV6-1
J: TRBJ1-1
D: NA
DNA: TGTGCCAGCAGTTATGAGGAGGTCACTGAAGCTTTCTTT
CDR3: CASSYEEVTEAFF

size: once
V: TRBV10-3
J: TRBJ2-7
D: NA
DNA: TGTGCCATCAGTGAGTCGTTAGGGGAGCAGTACTTC
CDR3: CAISESLGEQYF

size: once
V: TRBV4-3
J: TRBJ2-5
D: TRBD2
DNA: TGCGCCAGCAGCCAAAACACCGCCGGGACGGTGCTAGCGGGCCAAGAGACCCAGTACTTC
CDR3: CASSQNTAGTVLAGQETQYF

size: NA
V: TRBV9
J: TRBJ1-4
D: NA
DNA: TGTGCCAGCAGCGTAGATGGGGAACCAACTAATGAAAAACTGTTTTTT
CDR3: CASSVDGEPTNEKLFF

size: NA
V: TRBV9
J: TRBJ2-2
D: NA
DNA: TGTGCCAGCAGCTTCCGACTAGCCGGGGAGCTGTTTTTT
CDR3: CASSFRLAGELFF

size: NA
V: TRBV4-3
J: TRBJ2-1
D: NA
DNA: TGCGCCAGCAGCCCGTCTGTAGAAGGGGAGCAGTTCTTC
CDR3: CASSPSVEGEQFF

size: NA
V: TRBV5-4
J: TRBJ2-5
D: NA
DNA: TGTGCCAGCAGCTTGGCCGTTATCGGTAATCGGGAGACCCAGTACTTC
CDR3: CASSLAVIGNRETQYF

size: NA
V: TRBV10-3
J: TRBJ2-2
D: TRBD1
DNA: TGTGCCATCAGTTCACCGGGACAGGGGACCGGGGAGCTGTTTTTT
CDR3: CAISSPGQGTGELFF

size: NA
V: TRBV5-6
J: TRBJ1-2
D: NA
DNA: TGTGCCAGCAGCTTGGGGGAGACCTATGGCTACACCTTC
CDR3: CASSLGETYGYTF

size: few
V: TRBV19
J: TRBJ1-6
D: NA
DNA: TGTGCCAGTAGTATAGAAGGCGGAGATAATTCACCCCTCCACTTT
CDR3: CASSIEGGDNSPLHF

size: once
V: TRBV30
J: TRBJ2-1
D: NA
DNA: TGTGCCTGGAGTTCGGGCAGTTCATCTTACAATGAGCAGTTCTTC
CDR3: CAWSSGSSSYNEQFF

size: NA
V: TRBV5-4
J: TRBJ2-7
D: NA
DNA: TGTGCCAGCAGCTTACGAACTAACAGGGTTATGTACGAGCAGTACTTC
CDR3: CASSLRTNRVMYEQYF

size: NA
V: TRBV7-9
J: TRBJ1-1
D: NA
DNA: TGTGCCAGCAGCTTAGCGTCAGGTGAGCGGACTGAAGCTTTCTTT
CDR3: CASSLASGERTEAFF

size: NA
V: TRBV13
J: TRBJ2-7
D: TRBD1
DNA: TGTGCCAGCAGCTTACGACAGGGGAACGAGCAGTACTTC
CDR3: CASSLRQGNEQYF

size: NA
V: TRBV19
J: TRBJ2-1
D: TRBD2
DNA: TGTGCCAGTAGTATAGTTGGACTAGCGGGAGAGGAGCAGTTCTTC
CDR3: CASSIVGLAGEEQFF

size: NA
V: TRBV29-1
J: TRBJ2-5
D: NA
DNA: TGCAGCGTTGTTGGATCCACAGGGTACGAAGAGACCCAGTACTTC
CDR3: CSVVGSTGYEETQYF

size: NA
V: TRBV27
J: TRBJ2-5
D: TRBD1
DNA: TGTGCCAGCAGTTCAATGACAGGGGGGGAGACCCAGTACTTC
CDR3: CASSSMTGGETQYF

size: NA
V: TRBV7-9
J: TRBJ2-1
D: NA
DNA: TGTGCCAGCAGCTCCGTCAACAATGAGCAGTTCTTC
CDR3: CASSSVNNEQFF

size: NA
V: TRBV14
J: TRBJ1-6
D: NA
DNA: TGTGCCAGCAGCCCGGCGACGTTGGTCTATAATTCACCCCTCCACTTT
CDR3: CASSPATLVYNSPLHF